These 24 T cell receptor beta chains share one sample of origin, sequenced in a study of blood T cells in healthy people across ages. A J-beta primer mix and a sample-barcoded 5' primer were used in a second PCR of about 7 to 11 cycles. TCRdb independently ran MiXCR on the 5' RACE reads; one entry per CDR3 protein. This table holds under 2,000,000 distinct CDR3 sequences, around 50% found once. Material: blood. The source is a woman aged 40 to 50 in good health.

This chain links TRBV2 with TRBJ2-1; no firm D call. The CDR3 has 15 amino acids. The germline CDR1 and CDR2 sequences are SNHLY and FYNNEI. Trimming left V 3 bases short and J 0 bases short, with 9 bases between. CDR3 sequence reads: CASSDRLSSYNEQFF. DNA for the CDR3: TGTGCCAGCAGTGACCGGTTAAGCTCCTACAATGAGCAGTTCTTC.

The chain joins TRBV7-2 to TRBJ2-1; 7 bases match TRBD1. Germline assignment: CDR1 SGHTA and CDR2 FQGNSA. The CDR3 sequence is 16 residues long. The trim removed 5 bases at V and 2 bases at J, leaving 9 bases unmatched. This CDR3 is CASSDRQGSPYNEQFF. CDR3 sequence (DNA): TGTGCCAGCAGCGACAGACAGGGCTCCCCCTACAATGAGCAGTTCTTC.

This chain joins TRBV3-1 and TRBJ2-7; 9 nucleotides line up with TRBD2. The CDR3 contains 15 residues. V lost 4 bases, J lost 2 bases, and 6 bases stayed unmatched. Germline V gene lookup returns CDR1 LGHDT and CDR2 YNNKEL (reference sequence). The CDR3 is CASSRGGGAAYEQYF. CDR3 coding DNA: TGTGCCAGCAGCCGAGGCGGGGGGGCCGCCTACGAGCAGTACTTC.

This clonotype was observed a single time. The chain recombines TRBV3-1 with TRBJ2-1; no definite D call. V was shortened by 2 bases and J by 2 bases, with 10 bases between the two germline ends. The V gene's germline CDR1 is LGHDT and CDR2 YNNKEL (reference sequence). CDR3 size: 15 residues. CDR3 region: CASSQTQRTYNEQFF. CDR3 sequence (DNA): TGTGCCAGCAGCCAAACGCAGCGAACCTACAATGAGCAGTTCTTC.

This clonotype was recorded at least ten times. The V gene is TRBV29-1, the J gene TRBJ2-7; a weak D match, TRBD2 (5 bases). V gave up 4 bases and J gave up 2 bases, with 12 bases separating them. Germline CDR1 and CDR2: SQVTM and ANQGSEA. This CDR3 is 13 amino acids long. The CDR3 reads CSVGTDQAYEQYF. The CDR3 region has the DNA TGCAGCGTTGGGACTGACCAGGCCTACGAGCAGTACTTC.

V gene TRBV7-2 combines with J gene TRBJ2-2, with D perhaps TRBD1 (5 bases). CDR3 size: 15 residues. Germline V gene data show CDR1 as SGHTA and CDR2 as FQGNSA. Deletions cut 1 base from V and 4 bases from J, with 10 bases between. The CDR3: CASSLGDRLTGELFF. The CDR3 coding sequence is TGTGCCAGCAGCTTAGGAGACAGACTCACCGGGGAGCTGTTTTTT.

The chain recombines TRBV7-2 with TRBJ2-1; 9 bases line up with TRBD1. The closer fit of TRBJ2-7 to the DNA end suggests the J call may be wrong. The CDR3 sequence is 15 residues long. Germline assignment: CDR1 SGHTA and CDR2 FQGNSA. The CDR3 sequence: CASSPGQGILNEQYF. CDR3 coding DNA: TGTGCCAGCAGCCCCGGACAGGGGATCCTCAATGAGCAGTACTTC.

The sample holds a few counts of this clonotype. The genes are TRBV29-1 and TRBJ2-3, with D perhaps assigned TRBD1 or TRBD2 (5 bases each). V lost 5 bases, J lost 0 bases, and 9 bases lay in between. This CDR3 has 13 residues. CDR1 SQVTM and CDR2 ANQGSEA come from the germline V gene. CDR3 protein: CSVPGPSTDTQYF. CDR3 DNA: TGCAGCGTTCCGGGACCCAGCACAGATACGCAGTATTTT.

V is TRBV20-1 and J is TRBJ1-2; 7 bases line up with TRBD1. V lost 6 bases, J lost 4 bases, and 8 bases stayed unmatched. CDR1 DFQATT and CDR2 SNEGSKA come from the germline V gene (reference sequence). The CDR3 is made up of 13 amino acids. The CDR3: CSATTGSGYGYTF. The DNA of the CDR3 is TGCAGTGCCACGACAGGGAGCGGCTATGGCTACACCTTC.

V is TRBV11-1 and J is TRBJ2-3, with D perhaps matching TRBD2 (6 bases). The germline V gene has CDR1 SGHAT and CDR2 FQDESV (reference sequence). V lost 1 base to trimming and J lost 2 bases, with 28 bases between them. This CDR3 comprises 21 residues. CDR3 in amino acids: CASSLVGRQDPNYRSTDTQYF. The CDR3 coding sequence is TGTGCCAGCAGCTTAGTAGGGAGGCAGGACCCTAACTACCGCTCCACAGATACGCAGTATTTT.

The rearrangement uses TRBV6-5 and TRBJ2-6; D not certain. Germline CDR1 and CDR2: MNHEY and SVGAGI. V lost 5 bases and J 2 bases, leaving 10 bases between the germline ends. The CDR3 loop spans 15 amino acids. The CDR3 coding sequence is TGTGCCAGCAGTAAAACAGAAGCTGGGGCCAACGTCCTGACTTTC. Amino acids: CASSKTEAGANVLTF.

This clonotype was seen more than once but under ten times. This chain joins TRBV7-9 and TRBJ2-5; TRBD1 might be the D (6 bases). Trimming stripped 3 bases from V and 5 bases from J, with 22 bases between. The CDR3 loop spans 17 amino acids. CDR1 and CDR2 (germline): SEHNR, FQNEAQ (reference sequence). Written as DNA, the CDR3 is TGTGCCAGCAGCTTTCCCCAGGGACAAGAAGAAGATGAGACCCAGTACTTC. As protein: CASSFPQGQEEDETQYF.

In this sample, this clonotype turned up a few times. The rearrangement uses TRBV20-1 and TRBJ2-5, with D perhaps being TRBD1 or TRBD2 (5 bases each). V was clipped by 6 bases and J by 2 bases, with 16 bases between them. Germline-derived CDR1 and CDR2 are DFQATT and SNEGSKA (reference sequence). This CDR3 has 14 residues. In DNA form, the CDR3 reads TGCAGTGCGGGAATGGGGACGGTACAAGAGACCCAGTACTTC. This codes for CSAGMGTVQETQYF.

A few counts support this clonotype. In DNA, the CDR3 is TGTGCCAGCAGCGACGGGACAGGGTTTCTCCAAGAGACCCAGTACTTC. This encodes CASSDGTGFLQETQYF. The V gene is TRBV7-2, the J gene TRBJ2-5; 9 bases map to TRBD1. The trim removed 5 bases at V and 1 base at J, leaving 8 bases unmatched. The CDR3 extends over 16 amino acids. CDR1 is SGHTA, CDR2 FQGNSA, per germline.

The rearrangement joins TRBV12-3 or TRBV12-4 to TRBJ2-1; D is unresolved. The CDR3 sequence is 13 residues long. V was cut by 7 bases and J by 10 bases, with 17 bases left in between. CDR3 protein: CASTKVTGGEQFF. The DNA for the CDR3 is TGTGCCAGCACCAAGGTAACGGGTGGCGAGCAGTTCTTC.

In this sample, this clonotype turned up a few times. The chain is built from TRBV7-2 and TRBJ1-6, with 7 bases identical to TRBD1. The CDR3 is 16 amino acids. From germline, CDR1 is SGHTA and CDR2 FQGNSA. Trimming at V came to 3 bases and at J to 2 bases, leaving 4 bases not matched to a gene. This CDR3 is CASSFTGTAYNSPLHF. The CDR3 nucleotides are TGTGCCAGCAGCTTCACCGGGACAGCCTATAATTCACCCCTCCACTTT.

CDR3 coding DNA: TGTGCCAGCAGCTATAGCTCGACGCTTGGTTTAGAGACCCAGTACTTC. Translation: CASSYSSTLGLETQYF. The chain couples TRBV7-9 to TRBJ2-5; D remains unclear. Germline CDR1 and CDR2: SEHNR and FQNEAQ (reference sequence). The CDR3 length is 16 residues. V was clipped by 4 bases and J by 4 bases, with 19 bases between them.

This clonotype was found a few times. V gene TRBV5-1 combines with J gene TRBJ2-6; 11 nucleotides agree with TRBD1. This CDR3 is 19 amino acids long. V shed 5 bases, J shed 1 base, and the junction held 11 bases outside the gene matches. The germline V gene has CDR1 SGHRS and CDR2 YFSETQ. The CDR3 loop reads CASSYNSGTGGSGANVLTF. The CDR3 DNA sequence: TGCGCCAGCAGTTATAACTCCGGGACAGGGGGTTCTGGGGCCAACGTCCTGACTTTC.

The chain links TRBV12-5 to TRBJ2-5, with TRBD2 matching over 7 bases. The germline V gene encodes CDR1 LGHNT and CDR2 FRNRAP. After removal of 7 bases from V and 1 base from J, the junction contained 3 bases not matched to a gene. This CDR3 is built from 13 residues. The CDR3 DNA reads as TGTGCTAGTGCCACGGGAGGCCAAGAGACCCAGTACTTC. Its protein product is CASATGGQETQYF.

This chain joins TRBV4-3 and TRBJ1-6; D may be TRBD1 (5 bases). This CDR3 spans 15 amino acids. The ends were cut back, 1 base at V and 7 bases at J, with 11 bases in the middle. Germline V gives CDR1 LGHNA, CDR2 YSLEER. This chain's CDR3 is CASSQGGESNSPLHF. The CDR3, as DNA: TGCGCCAGCAGCCAAGGGGGGGAAAGCAATTCACCCCTCCACTTT.

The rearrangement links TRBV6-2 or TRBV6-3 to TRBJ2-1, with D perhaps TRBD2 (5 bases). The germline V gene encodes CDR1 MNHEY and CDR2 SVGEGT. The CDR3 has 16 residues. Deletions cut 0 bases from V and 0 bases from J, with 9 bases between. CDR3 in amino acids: CASSYSTGSSYNEQFF. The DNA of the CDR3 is TGTGCCAGCAGTTACTCGACGGGGAGCTCCTACAATGAGCAGTTCTTC.

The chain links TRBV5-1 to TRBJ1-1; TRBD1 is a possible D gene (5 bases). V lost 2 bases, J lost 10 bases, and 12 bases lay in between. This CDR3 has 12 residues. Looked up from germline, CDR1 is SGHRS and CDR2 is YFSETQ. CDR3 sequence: CASSFAGGRAFF. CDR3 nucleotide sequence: TGCGCCAGCAGCTTTGCTGGGGGACGAGCTTTCTTT.

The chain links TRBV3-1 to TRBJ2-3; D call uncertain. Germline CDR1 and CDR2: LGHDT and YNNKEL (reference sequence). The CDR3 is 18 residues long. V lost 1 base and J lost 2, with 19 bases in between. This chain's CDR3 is CASSQAASSFSDTDTQYF. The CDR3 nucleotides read TGTGCCAGCAGCCAAGCGGCATCGAGTTTTTCCGACACAGATACGCAGTATTTT.

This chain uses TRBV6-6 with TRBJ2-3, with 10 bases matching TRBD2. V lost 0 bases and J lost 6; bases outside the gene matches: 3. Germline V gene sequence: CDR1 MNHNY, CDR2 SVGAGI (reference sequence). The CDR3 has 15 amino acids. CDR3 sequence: CASSYSGTSADTQYF. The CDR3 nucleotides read TGTGCCAGCAGTTACTCAGGGACTAGCGCGGATACGCAGTATTTT.